The 7 T cell receptor beta chains given below trace back to one sample, sequenced in a study of CD8 T cells in ankylosing spondylitis. A single record per CDR3 protein comes from TCRdb applying MiXCR to the 5' RACE reads. The sample has 200,000 to 300,000 distinct CDR3 sequences, over 30% seen once; the top ten hold roughly 4.2%. Sequenced sample: blood, either unsorted or a sorted T cell fraction (not recorded which). The source of these receptors is a male donor with ankylosing spondylitis or in good health (not recorded which).

This clonotype occurred a few times. The rearrangement links TRBV12-3 or TRBV12-4 to TRBJ2-5; 7 bases are a match to TRBD1. With V trimmed by 6 bases and J by 3 bases, 1 base remained unmatched. The CDR3 contains 12 residues. The CDR3 loop is CASRGTEETQYF. CDR3 DNA: TGTGCCAGCAGAGGGACAGAAGAGACCCAGTACTTC.

Only a few counts were recorded for this clonotype. J is TRBJ1-2 and V is TRBV6-1; TRBD1 matches at 8 bases. J gave up 6 bases and V 7 bases, and 16 bases lay outside the gene matches. The CDR3 contains 16 residues. Looked up from germline, CDR1 is MNHNS and CDR2 is SASEGT. The chain's CDR3 is CASTQDRAHWVDGYTF. The CDR3 bases are TGTGCCAGCACCCAGGACAGGGCTCATTGGGTTGATGGCTACACCTTC.

This clonotype came up once. The chain combines TRBV5-1 with TRBJ2-3; D might be TRBD2 (7 bases). Trimming cost V 1 base and J 5 bases, with 17 bases left between them. The germline gives CDR1 SGHRS, CDR2 YFSETQ. This CDR3 contains 16 residues. The CDR3 sequence is CASSLPSRGQGDTQYF. The DNA for the CDR3 is TGCGCCAGCAGCTTGCCCTCGCGGGGGCAGGGAGATACGCAGTATTTT.

The chain has TRBV28 and TRBJ1-5; weak D call: TRBD1 (5 bases). The CDR3 loop spans 16 amino acids. Per germline, CDR1 MDHEN and CDR2 SYDVKM. V lost 8 bases and J 4 bases, leaving 21 bases between the germline ends. CDR3: CASPLGPRGQNQPQHF. The CDR3 coding sequence is TGTGCCAGCCCTCTGGGGCCCCGGGGCCAGAATCAGCCCCAGCATTTT.

This chain uses TRBV6-5 with TRBJ1-2; unclear D gene. From germline, CDR1 is MNHEY and CDR2 SVGAGI. The CDR3 is 11 amino acids. Trimming shortened V by 6 bases and J by 3 bases, and 5 bases separated the two germline ends. Written as DNA, the CDR3 is TGTGCCAGCAGGGCTGACTATGGCTACACCTTC. Its protein product is CASRADYGYTF.

This clonotype was counted only a few times. The V call is TRBV10-3, the J call TRBJ2-7, with 7 bases lining up with TRBD2. This CDR3 has 14 amino acids. CDR1 is ENHRY and CDR2 is SYGVKD in the germline V gene. The V gene end was trimmed by 0 bases and the J gene end by 6 bases; junction bases not matched to a gene: 5. In DNA, the CDR3 is TGTGCCATCAGTGAGTCGGAGGGCGGGGGCGAGCAGTACTTC. It is translated as CAISESEGGGEQYF.

The V gene is TRBV20-1, the J gene TRBJ2-3; 11 nucleotides align to TRBD2. Per germline, CDR1 DFQATT and CDR2 SNEGSKA (reference sequence). The ends lost 6 bases at V and 0 bases at J; junction bases unmatched: 8. This CDR3 has 16 amino acids. CDR3 nucleotides: TGCAGTGCGACCTCCTTAGCGGGGGGGAGCACAGATACGCAGTATTTT. Residues: CSATSLAGGSTDTQYF.